Listed here are 23 T cell receptor beta chains from one sample, sequenced in a study of cytotoxic CD8 clonotypes in ibrutinib-treated CLL. Here immunoSEQ multiplex PCR was the method, and the copy in TCRdb shows in-frame clones only, minus some. The sample carries approximately 130,000 clones, approximately 81% recorded once. Sequenced here: PBMCs, sampled after 24 months of ibrutinib treatment. The receptors were sampled from a human donor with chronic lymphocytic leukemia.

The chain couples TRBV7-2 to TRBJ2-5, with D maybe TRBD2 (6 bases). V was cut by 5 bases and J by 0 bases, with 13 bases left in between. There are 15 residues in the CDR3. CDR1 is SGHTA and CDR2 is FQGNSA in the germline V gene. The CDR3 coding sequence is TGTGCCAGCAGCCAGGAGGGGAGGTACCAAGAGACCCAGTACTTC. Protein sequence: CASSQEGRYQETQYF.

The rearrangement joins TRBV5-4 to TRBJ2-2; 8 nucleotides line up with TRBD1. The CDR3 extends over 15 amino acids. From germline, CDR1 is SGHNT and CDR2 YYREEE (reference sequence). Unmatched junction bases numbered 4, after V lost 5 bases and J lost 1 base. CDR3 sequence: CASSAGTGNTGELFF. In DNA, the CDR3 is TGTGCCAGCAGTGCCGGGACAGGGAACACCGGGGAGCTGTTTTTT.

The V call is TRBV2, the J call TRBJ1-1, with TRBD1 matching over 8 bases. The J segment lost 6 bases and the V segment lost 5 bases, leaving 8 bases of the junction unmatched. The CDR3 sequence is 14 residues long. Germline CDR1 SNHLY, CDR2 FYNNEI. This CDR3 is CASSFSQGDAEAFF. The CDR3 coding sequence is TGTGCCAGCAGTTTCTCACAGGGGGATGCTGAAGCTTTCTTT. The full variable domain, rest sourced from reference TRBV2 and TRBJ1-1, is EPEVTQTPSHQVTQMGQEVILRCVPISNHLYFYWYRQILGQKVEFLVSFYNNEISEKSEIFDDQFSVERPDGSNFTLKIRSTKLEDSAMYFCASSFSQGDAEAFFGQGTRLTVV.

The chain links TRBV4-3 to TRBJ2-7; TRBD1 matches 7 bases. This CDR3 spans 14 amino acids. Germline V gene data show CDR1 as LGHNA and CDR2 as YSLEER. Losses at the gene ends were 2 bases for V and 5 bases for J; bases not matched to a gene: 6. The CDR3 loop is CASSQQTGVHEQYF. The CDR3 coding sequence is TGCGCCAGCAGCCAACAAACAGGGGTCCACGAGCAGTACTTC.

This clone appeared a single time. This sequence joins TRBV5-1 and TRBJ2-7, with 11 nucleotides matching TRBD2. The CDR3 is 16 amino acids. Looked up from germline, CDR1 is SGHRS and CDR2 is YFSETQ. Trimming at V came to 2 bases and at J to 0 bases, leaving 4 bases not matched to a gene. CDR3 in DNA: TGCGCCAGCAGCTTACTAGCGGGGGCCAACTCCTACGAGCAGTACTTC. Amino acid sequence: CASSLLAGANSYEQYF.

V usage is TRBV10-3 and J usage is TRBJ1-5; unclear D gene. The CDR3 consists of 14 residues. CDR1 is ENHRY, CDR2 SYGVKD, per germline. Trimming shortened V by 2 bases and J by 3 bases, and 8 bases separated the two germline ends. CDR3 nucleotide sequence: TGTGCCATCAGTGAGGGAGGTCTCAATCAGCCCCAGCATTTT. Protein: CAISEGGLNQPQHF.

The V gene is TRBV4-1, the J gene TRBJ2-4; D uncertain. CDR1 is MGHRA and CDR2 is YSYEKL in the germline V gene. The germline V and J ends were trimmed by 0 bases and 5 bases, with 5 bases remaining between them. The CDR3 spans 13 residues. The CDR3 coding sequence is TGCGCCAGCAGCCAAGAGGTGCAAAACATTCAGTACTTC. Translated, it gives CASSQEVQNIQYF.

For this clone: Relative to the germline gene, one junction end is altered; a read error may explain this. The sample has other DNA sequences that encode this CDR3 too. J is TRBJ1-2 and V is TRBV19, with TRBD1 matching over 8 bases. The CDR3 runs 14 residues. Germline-derived CDR1 and CDR2 are LNHDA and SQIVND (reference sequence). The CDR3 sequence is CASNTGGGSYGYTF. CDR3 sequence (DNA): TGTGCCAGTAACACAGGGGGTGGAAGCTATGGCTACACTTTC.

The chain is built from TRBV6-1 and TRBJ2-5; D unresolved. Germline V CDR1 and CDR2: MNHNS, SASEGT. The CDR3 is 11 residues long. Trimming removed 6 bases at V and 4 bases at J, with 6 bases between. The CDR3 coding sequence is TGTGCCAGCAGCGCCAGAGAGACCCAGTACTTC. This codes for CASSARETQYF.

Comments on this clone: The identical CDR3 is also encoded by other nucleotide sequences in the sample. This sequence joins TRBV20-1 and TRBJ2-3; D is unresolved. The germline V gene encodes CDR1 DFQATT and CDR2 SNEGSKA (reference sequence). Trimming cost V 6 bases and J 0 bases, with 4 bases left between them. This CDR3 region has 11 residues. Here the CDR3 DNA reads TGCAGTGCCAGAAGCACAGATACGCAGTATTTT. Encoded protein: CSARSTDTQYF.

The V call is TRBV15, the J call TRBJ2-7; D perhaps matches TRBD1 (6 bases). The ends were cut back, 2 bases at V and 5 bases at J, with 16 bases in the middle. The CDR3 length is 15 residues. Germline V gene sequence: CDR1 LNHNV, CDR2 YYDKDF (reference sequence). CDR3 nucleotides: TGTGCCACCAGCAGATTCAAGGACAGCATCGACGAGCAGTACTTC. The encoded protein is CATSRFKDSIDEQYF. Full variable domain (outside the CDR3, taken from reference TRBV15 and TRBJ2-7): DAMVIQNPRYQVTQFGKPVTLSCSQTLNHNVMYWYQQKSSQAPKLLFHYYDKDFNNEADTPDNFQSRRPNTSFCFLDIRSPGLGDTAMYLCATSRFKDSIDEQYFGPGTRLTVT.

The chain couples TRBV11-3 to TRBJ2-3; no reliable D call. CDR1 is SGHNT and CDR2 is YENEEA in the germline V gene. V was pared by 0 bases and J by 4 bases, with 2 bases between. The CDR3 spans 12 residues. The CDR3 bases are TGTGCCAGCAGCTTAGACCCAGATACGCAGTATTTT. Its protein is CASSLDPDTQYF.

The chain carries TRBV4-3 and TRBJ2-3, with 10 nucleotides matching TRBD1. J lost 5 bases, V lost 0 bases, and 8 bases had no gene match. From germline, CDR1 is LGHNA and CDR2 YSLEER. This CDR3 is 17 amino acids long. CDR3 sequence reads: CASSQDLVGQGQDTQYF. CDR3 nucleotide sequence: TGCGCCAGCAGCCAAGATTTGGTGGGACAGGGGCAAGATACGCAGTATTTT.

The chain joins TRBV6-6 to TRBJ2-7, with 7 bases matching TRBD1. The CDR3 extends over 16 amino acids. In germline, CDR1 is MNHNY, CDR2 SVGAGI (reference sequence). Unmatched junction bases numbered 7, after V lost 2 bases and J lost 0 bases. CDR3 residues: CASSYPGTVSSYEQYF. The CDR3 DNA reads TGTGCCAGCAGTTACCCCGGGACAGTAAGCTCCTACGAGCAGTACTTC.

This rearrangement joins TRBV5-4 to TRBJ2-5; D call uncertain. This CDR3 has 14 amino acids. Trimming pared 0 bases from V and 1 base from J, leaving 7 bases between. Germline assignment: CDR1 SGHNT and CDR2 YYREEE (reference sequence). CDR3 sequence reads: CASSLGGPQETQYF. Written as DNA, the CDR3 is TGTGCCAGCAGCTTGGGGGGTCCCCAAGAGACCCAGTACTTC.

This chain links TRBV11-3 with TRBJ2-7; perhaps TRBD1 as D (6 bases). With 4 bases removed from V and 1 base from J, the gap between germline ends came to 8 bases. This CDR3 region has 13 residues. Per germline, CDR1 SGHNT and CDR2 YENEEA. The CDR3: CASSWTASYEQYF. The CDR3 DNA sequence: TGTGCCAGCAGCTGGACAGCTTCCTACGAGCAGTACTTC.

This rearrangement joins TRBV5-4 to TRBJ1-3; 9 bases fit TRBD1. V lost 3 bases to trimming and J lost 5 bases; unmatched junction nucleotides: 3. The length of the CDR3 is 14 residues. The germline CDR1 and CDR2 sequences are SGHNT and YYREEE (reference sequence). Here the CDR3 DNA reads TGTGCCAGCAGCTCGAACAGGGGGCGAAACACCATATATTTT. Protein sequence: CASSSNRGRNTIYF.

This clone is a singleton in its sample. The chain has TRBV19 and TRBJ1-1; D may be TRBD1 (5 bases). From germline, CDR1 is LNHDA and CDR2 SQIVND (reference sequence). This CDR3 is 16 amino acids long. Trimming stripped 5 bases from V and 1 base from J, with 17 bases between. Here the CDR3 DNA reads TGTGCCAGTAGTGCCCTGGGGGTACGGTCGAACACTGAAGCTTTCTTT. Protein sequence: CASSALGVRSNTEAFF.

This chain joins TRBV4-3 and TRBJ2-2, with D unresolved. V gave up 3 bases and J gave up 0 bases, with 11 bases separating them. The CDR3 spans 16 residues. CDR1 LGHNA and CDR2 YSLEER come from the germline V gene. The CDR3: CASSHPIGANTGELFF. CDR3 bases: TGCGCCAGCAGCCACCCGATCGGTGCGAACACCGGGGAGCTGTTTTTT.

J is TRBJ2-6 and V is TRBV19; possible D gene TRBD2, 6 bases. The CDR3 totals 16 residues. Germline assignment: CDR1 LNHDA and CDR2 SQIVND (reference sequence). The germline V and J ends were trimmed by 5 bases and 4 bases, with 15 bases remaining between them. This chain's CDR3 is CASSSLGGAGANVLTF. The CDR3 nucleotides are TGTGCCAGTAGTTCCCTGGGGGGAGCGGGGGCCAACGTCCTGACTTTC.

The sample holds one count of this clone. V is TRBV27 and J is TRBJ1-2; the match to TRBD1 covers 9 bases. V trimming: 6 bases; J trimming: 2 bases; junction bases outside the gene matches: 4. In germline, CDR1 is MNHEY, CDR2 SMNVEV (reference sequence). The CDR3 covers 14 residues. Here the CDR3 DNA reads TGTGCCAGCAGGCGGACAGGGGAGAACTATGGCTACACCTTC. The encoded protein is CASRRTGENYGYTF.

The CDR3 DNA reads as TGTGCCAGCAGCTTTGCGGGACAGGGGGTGAGTCAGCCCCAGCATTTT. Translating it yields CASSFAGQGVSQPQHF. The V call is TRBV7-2, the J call TRBJ1-5, with 11 bases fitting TRBD1. V lost 3 bases, J lost 6 bases, and 7 bases stayed unmatched. Germline V gives CDR1 SGHTA, CDR2 FQGNSA. This CDR3 is built from 16 residues.

The chain joins TRBV7-2 to TRBJ1-2, with TRBD1 matching 7 bases. This CDR3 is 14 amino acids long. The germline V gene encodes CDR1 SGHTA and CDR2 FQGNSA. The V and J ends lost 3 bases and 8 bases, in that order; junction bases with no gene match: 9. The CDR3 DNA follows: TGTGCCAGCAGCTTTCCCAACAGGGGATGGGGCTACACCTTC. Amino acids: CASSFPNRGWGYTF.